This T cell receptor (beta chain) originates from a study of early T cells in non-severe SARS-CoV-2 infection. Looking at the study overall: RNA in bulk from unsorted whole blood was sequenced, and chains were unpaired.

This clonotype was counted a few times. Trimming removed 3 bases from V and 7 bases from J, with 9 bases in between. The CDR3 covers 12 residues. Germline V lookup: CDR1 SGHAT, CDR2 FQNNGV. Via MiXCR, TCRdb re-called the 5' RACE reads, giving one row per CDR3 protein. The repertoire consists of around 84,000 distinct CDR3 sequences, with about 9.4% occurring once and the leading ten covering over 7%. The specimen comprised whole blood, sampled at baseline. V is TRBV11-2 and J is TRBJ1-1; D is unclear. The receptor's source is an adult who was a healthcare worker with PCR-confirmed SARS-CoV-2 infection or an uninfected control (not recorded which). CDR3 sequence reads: CASSLGAFEAFF. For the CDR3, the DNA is TGTGCCAGCAGCTTGGGTGCCTTTGAAGCTTTCTTT.